The 2 T cell receptor beta chains below come from one sample, sequenced in a study of OX40 agonist ivuxolimab in advanced cancers. Using immunoSEQ multiplex PCR, the repertoire was profiled, and TCRdb retains in-frame clones only, with some absent. This sample carries about 68,000 clones, roughly 86% of them seen once, and the ten largest clones take around 2.1%. The input for sequencing was CD4+ or CD8+ T cells sorted from blood, taken in a trial of the OX40 agonist ivuxolimab. The receptors were sampled from an adult with an advanced solid tumor such as melanoma, head and neck, liver or kidney cancer.

This chain uses TRBV20-1 with TRBJ2-1; D uncertain. CDR1 is DFQATT, CDR2 SNEGSKA, per germline (reference sequence). The CDR3 spans 11 residues. Trimming stripped 6 bases from V and 13 bases from J, with 16 bases between. The chain's CDR3 is CSALLYPQQFF. The CDR3 DNA follows: TGCAGTGCCCTTCTATACCCCCAACAGTTCTTC.

V and J are TRBV5-1 and TRBJ2-7, with D maybe TRBD2 (5 bases). This CDR3 comprises 15 residues. The V end lost 3 bases, the J end lost 1 base, and 14 bases lay between the germline ends. The V gene's germline CDR1 is SGHRS and CDR2 YFSETQ. This chain's CDR3 is CASSWADGVSYEQYF. As DNA, the CDR3 is TGCGCCAGCAGCTGGGCCGACGGGGTATCCTACGAGCAGTACTTC. The whole variable domain, remainder taken from reference TRBV5-1 and TRBJ2-7, is KAGVTQTPRYLIKTRGQQVTLSCSPISGHRSVSWYQQTPGQGLQFLFEYFSETQRNKGNFPGRFSGRQFSNSRSEMNVSTLELGDSALYLCASSWADGVSYEQYFGPGTRLTVT.